This TCR beta chain emerged from a study of T cells in Graves' hyperthyroidism and ophthalmopathy. V was clipped by 7 bases and J by 0 bases, with 13 bases between them. The CDR3 extends over 15 amino acids. Amplified regions were TCR beta CDR3 sequences from RNA transcripts. The TCR CDR3 first-round RT-PCR relied on the HTBI primer set. TCRdb processed the multiplex PCR reads anew with MiXCR; each CDR3 protein has one entry. The sample consists of 500,000 to 700,000 distinct CDR3 sequences, 16% of them appearing once. Patients aged 18 to 65 had newly diagnosed hyperthyroidism that had lasted under 2 months. Only a few counts were recorded for this clonotype.

This sequence joins TRBV12-3 or TRBV12-4 and TRBJ2-1, with D perhaps matching TRBD2 (5 bases). Sequencing was carried out using blood. This sequence was found in a woman aged 18-29 years with Graves' hyperthyroidism. CDR3 in DNA: TGTGCCAGCAAGGGCACGGCGGGCTCCTACAATGAGCAGTTCTTC. Translating gives CASKGTAGSYNEQFF.